Below are 25 T cell receptor beta chains sequenced from a single sample in a study of shared clonotypes between healthy human individuals. Clones were read by immunoSEQ multiplex PCR, and TCRdb kept only the in-frame ones, dropping some. The sample yields about 2.1 million clones, around 93% seen once. It was CD45RO-negative cells, positively selected for CCR7, that made up naive CD8 cells, with terminally differentiated effector memory CD45RA+ cells excluded. Material: naive CD8+ T cells from PBMCs. Receptors were obtained from a man in his late teens or twenties in good health. Some clones in this sample may be carry-over from other donors' samples.

The chain joins TRBV7-9 to TRBJ1-1, with unresolved D. Germline-derived CDR1 and CDR2 are SEHNR and FQNEAQ (reference sequence). The CDR3 runs to 10 residues. Trimming pared 7 bases from V and 9 bases from J, leaving 9 bases between. CDR3 region: CASTPAKAFF. The CDR3 DNA reads TGTGCCAGCACCCCGGCTAAAGCTTTCTTT.

The chain combines TRBV6-1 with TRBJ1-1; D call uncertain. Trimming removed 4 bases from V and 0 bases from J, with 15 bases in between. CDR1 is MNHNS and CDR2 is SASEGT in the germline V gene. The CDR3 is made up of 16 amino acids. DNA of the CDR3: TGTGCCAGCAGTGCCCCCGTCCGAGGGTTGAACACTGAAGCTTTCTTT. Its translation: CASSAPVRGLNTEAFF.

This sequence joins TRBV29-1 and TRBJ2-6, with D possibly matching TRBD2 (6 bases). The CDR3 covers 18 residues. Per germline, CDR1 SQVTM and CDR2 ANQGSEA. Trimming stripped 3 bases from V and 0 bases from J, with 18 bases between. CDR3 residues: CSVEEFGGKSSGANVLTF. DNA of the CDR3: TGCAGCGTTGAGGAGTTTGGGGGGAAGAGCTCTGGGGCCAACGTCCTGACTTTC.

This clone occurred once. The rearrangement uses TRBV28 and TRBJ2-1; tentatively, D is TRBD1 (5 bases). V was shortened by 7 bases and J by 7 bases, with 20 bases between the two germline ends. CDR1 and CDR2 from the germline V gene are MDHEN and SYDVKM. This CDR3 has 15 residues. CDR3 coding DNA: TGTGCCAGCACCCAACCTCTGCAGGGTCTGAATGAGCAGTTCTTC. Amino acid sequence: CASTQPLQGLNEQFF.

Points on this clone: The junction departs from the called germline gene at one end, perhaps through a read error. The rearrangement uses TRBV29-1 and TRBJ1-1; no definite D call. The CDR3 totals 12 residues. Germline V gene data show CDR1 as SQVTM and CDR2 as ANQGSEA. The DNA for the CDR3 is TGCAGCGTTGAAGTCGGCCCCACTGAATCTTTCTTT. Its protein product is CSVEVGPTESFF. The entire variable domain, with the rest obtained from reference TRBV29-1 and TRBJ1-1, is as follows: SAVISQKPSRDICQRGTSLTIQCQVDSQVTMMFWYRQQPGQSLTLIATANQGSEATYESGFVIDKFPISRPNLTFSTLTVSNMSPEDSSIYLCSVEVGPTESFFGQGTRLTVV.

The chain uses TRBV28 and TRBJ2-1; 8 positions agree with TRBD1. The CDR3 loop spans 16 amino acids. The V and J ends lost 5 bases and 3 bases, in that order; junction bases with no gene match: 9. Germline-derived CDR1 and CDR2 are MDHEN and SYDVKM. CDR3 DNA: TGTGCCAGCAGTCAGGGACAGGAACTGGGCTACAATGAGCAGTTCTTC. It yields the protein CASSQGQELGYNEQFF.

This chain connects TRBV7-3 to TRBJ2-5; 9 positions agree with TRBD1. The DNA end favors TRBJ2-7, so the J call may be wrong. The CDR3 extends over 14 amino acids. Germline V lookup: CDR1 SGHTA, CDR2 FQGTGA. The CDR3 reads CASSSTGGINEQYF. The CDR3 region has the DNA TGTGCCAGCAGCTCGACAGGGGGTATCAACGAGCAGTACTTC.

V and J are TRBV5-1 and TRBJ2-1; 7 nucleotides line up with TRBD1. The CDR3 consists of 13 residues. The V and J ends lost 4 bases and 6 bases, in that order; junction bases with no gene match: 4. Germline values: CDR1 SGHRS, CDR2 YFSETQ. DNA for the CDR3: TGCGCCAGCAGCCCAGGGACAGCCAATGAGCAGTTCTTC. It codes for CASSPGTANEQFF. Full variable domain (rest looked up from reference TRBV5-1 and TRBJ2-1): KAGVTQTPRYLIKTRGQQVTLSCSPISGHRSVSWYQQTPGQGLQFLFEYFSETQRNKGNFPGRFSGRQFSNSRSEMNVSTLELGDSALYLCASSPGTANEQFFGPGTRLTVL.

The chain uses TRBV7-6 and TRBJ2-3, with 7 bases fitting TRBD1. V trimming: 5 bases; J trimming: 2 bases; junction bases outside the gene matches: 10. From germline, CDR1 is SGHVS and CDR2 FNYEAQ. The length of the CDR3 is 16 residues. CDR3 in DNA: TGTGCCAGCAGCCCGAGCTGGGACAGCTACACAGATACGCAGTATTTT. Protein: CASSPSWDSYTDTQYF.

The chain recombines TRBV13 with TRBJ1-4; a weak D match, TRBD1 (6 bases). The length of the CDR3 is 13 residues. Trimming took 4 bases from V and 5 from J, leaving 8 bases between them. Looked up from germline, CDR1 is PRHDT and CDR2 is FYEKMQ (reference sequence). The CDR3 spells CASSSQGNEKLFF. The CDR3 bases are TGTGCCAGCAGCTCCCAGGGGAATGAAAAACTGTTTTTT.

The CDR3 DNA follows: TGTGCCAGCAGTGTGGGACAGGGGCAGGATGGCTACACCTTC. Encoded protein: CASSVGQGQDGYTF. This chain connects TRBV2 to TRBJ1-2; 10 bases are shared with TRBD1. Germline CDR1 is SNHLY and CDR2 is FYNNEI. V shed 4 bases, J shed 6 bases, and the junction held 5 bases outside the gene matches. The CDR3 totals 14 residues.

The V call is TRBV10-3, the J call TRBJ2-1; tentative D call: TRBD2 (6 bases). The CDR3 consists of 14 residues. CDR1 is ENHRY and CDR2 is SYGVKD in the germline V gene. The ends were cut back, 4 bases at V and 0 bases at J, with 7 bases in the middle. Here the CDR3 DNA reads TGTGCCATCAGTGGGGGGGACTCCTACAATGAGCAGTTCTTC. As protein: CAISGGDSYNEQFF.

J is TRBJ1-1 and V is TRBV5-1; no clear D gene. Germline assignment: CDR1 SGHRS and CDR2 YFSETQ. The CDR3 is made up of 14 amino acids. V lost 0 bases, J lost 6 bases, and 12 bases lay in between. The CDR3 is CASSLGASLAEAFF. The CDR3 DNA follows: TGCGCCAGCAGCTTGGGAGCCTCGCTCGCTGAAGCTTTCTTT.

This sequence joins TRBV10-2 and TRBJ2-1, with TRBD2 matching over 10 bases. Trimming took 7 bases from V and 9 from J; bases not matched to a gene: 9. Germline values: CDR1 WSHSY, CDR2 SAAADI. The CDR3 is made up of 14 amino acids. The CDR3 bases are TGCGCCAGCACACCTAGCGGGAGAATCCTTGAGCAGTTCTTC. Its translation is CASTPSGRILEQFF.

The rearrangement links TRBV9 to TRBJ2-3; tentative D call: TRBD2 (7 bases). Trimming took 4 bases from V and 6 from J, leaving 24 bases between them. CDR1 is SGDLS, CDR2 YYNGEE, per germline. This CDR3 comprises 17 residues. CDR3 sequence reads: CASSPQDSGWEGDTQYF. CDR3 in DNA: TGTGCCAGCAGCCCACAGGACAGCGGGTGGGAGGGGGATACGCAGTATTTT.

This clone occurred once. This chain links TRBV7-6 with TRBJ1-3, with D hard to call. The CDR3 loop spans 13 amino acids. Between the trimmed V and J ends, which lost 4 bases and 4 bases, there was a span of 8 bases. Germline CDR1 and CDR2: SGHVS and FNYEAQ. CDR3 in DNA: TGTGCCAGCAGCTCGTTTGGGGGAAACACCATATATTTT. It translates to CASSSFGGNTIYF. The full variable domain, completed using reference TRBV7-6 and TRBJ1-3, is GAGVSQSPRYKVTKRGQDVALRCDPISGHVSLYWYRQALGQGPEFLTYFNYEAQQDKSGLPNDRFSAERPEGSISTLTIQRTEQRDSAMYRCASSSFGGNTIYFGEGSWLTVV.

This clone was detected only once. The chain uses TRBV7-9 and TRBJ2-7, with 7 positions matching TRBD2. After removal of 2 bases from V and 7 bases from J, the junction contained 5 bases not matched to a gene. The CDR3 sequence is 13 residues long. Germline CDR1 reads SEHNR; CDR2 reads FQNEAQ (reference sequence). The CDR3 spells CASSLIGDYEQYF. The CDR3 region has the DNA TGTGCCAGCAGCTTAATCGGGGACTATGAGCAGTACTTC.

This chain links TRBV5-5 with TRBJ1-5, with 7 bases fitting TRBD1. The CDR3 extends over 13 amino acids. V was pared by 4 bases and J by 6 bases, with 4 bases of the junction left unmatched. The V gene's germline CDR1 is SGHKS and CDR2 YYEKEE (reference sequence). The CDR3 here is CASSTTGSQPQHF. The CDR3 DNA reads TGTGCCAGCAGCACGACAGGGTCTCAGCCCCAGCATTTT.

The chain is built from TRBV4-1 and TRBJ2-1, with a possible D match to TRBD2 (6 bases). Germline V gene lookup returns CDR1 MGHRA and CDR2 YSYEKL. V was trimmed by 0 bases and J by 10 bases, leaving 19 bases between them. The CDR3 is 16 amino acids. CDR3 protein: CASSQDALTRAGEQFF. The CDR3 coding sequence is TGCGCCAGCAGCCAAGATGCCCTGACTCGCGCGGGAGAGCAGTTCTTC.

The chain joins TRBV6-1 to TRBJ2-7, with unresolved D. V was cut by 7 bases and J by 2 bases, with 15 bases left in between. The CDR3 contains 14 residues. CDR1 MNHNS and CDR2 SASEGT come from the germline V gene. CDR3 in amino acids: CASTFETGAYEQYF. The DNA of the CDR3 is TGTGCCAGCACTTTTGAGACTGGCGCCTACGAGCAGTACTTC.

The chain uses TRBV27 and TRBJ1-2, with D maybe TRBD1 (5 bases). CDR1 is MNHEY and CDR2 is SMNVEV in the germline V gene (reference sequence). The CDR3 has 14 residues. Trimming removed 1 base at V and 7 bases at J, with 13 bases between. CDR3 DNA: TGTGCCAGCAGTTTATTTGGGGCAGGGTCTGGCTACACCTTC. Protein sequence: CASSLFGAGSGYTF.

The J gene is TRBJ2-1, the V gene TRBV7-3, with D possibly matching TRBD2 (5 bases). The germline gives CDR1 SGHTA, CDR2 FQGTGA. This CDR3 is 16 amino acids long. V was shortened by 0 bases and J by 7 bases, with 16 bases between the two germline ends. For the CDR3, the DNA is TGTGCCAGCAGCTTAACTTACGAGGGAGTAGATAATGAGCAGTTCTTC. Its protein is CASSLTYEGVDNEQFF.

The chain employs TRBV9 and TRBJ2-1; D is possibly TRBD1 (7 bases). V lost 0 bases, J lost 6 bases, and 19 bases lay in between. The CDR3 extends over 17 amino acids. Germline V lookup: CDR1 SGDLS, CDR2 YYNGEE. The CDR3 loop reads CASSVAPEGGQSNEQFF. In DNA form, the CDR3 reads TGTGCCAGCAGCGTAGCCCCTGAGGGGGGACAGTCCAATGAGCAGTTCTTC.

V is TRBV27 and J is TRBJ2-7; TRBD1 might be the D (5 bases). The CDR3 has 13 amino acids. Trimming cost V 6 bases and J 2 bases, with 11 bases left between them. The germline V gene encodes CDR1 MNHEY and CDR2 SMNVEV (reference sequence). The DNA for the CDR3 is TGTGCCAGCAGCCGCAGGGTCACCTACGAGCAGTACTTC. Amino acids: CASSRRVTYEQYF.

The J gene is TRBJ2-7, the V gene TRBV5-1; D assignment may be TRBD1 or TRBD2 (5 bases each). Germline-derived CDR1 and CDR2 are SGHRS and YFSETQ. V was clipped by 1 base and J by 2 bases, with 13 bases between them. The CDR3 is 15 residues long. The CDR3 region has the DNA TGCGCCAGCAGCTTGCTAGGGGCGAGGGCCTACGAGCAGTACTTC. Its protein is CASSLLGARAYEQYF. Using reference TRBV5-1 and TRBJ2-7 for the parts outside the CDR3, the full variable domain is KAGVTQTPRYLIKTRGQQVTLSCSPISGHRSVSWYQQTPGQGLQFLFEYFSETQRNKGNFPGRFSGRQFSNSRSEMNVSTLELGDSALYLCASSLLGARAYEQYFGPGTRLTVT.